This T cell receptor (beta chain) is drawn from a study of cytomegalovirus exposure and HLA in healthy donors (dated by TCRdb to about 2017). In terms of the full investigation: In an earlier analysis of around 540 of the donors, approximately 300 Gb of sequence data and approximately 100 million unique TCR beta sequences from about 180 million T cells were reported. An earlier analysis of more than 450 of the donors used high-throughput TCR beta sequencing to judge whether each TCR beta V gene segment behaved as functional or pseudogenic. In addition to the first cohort of approximately 650 subjects, a separate validation cohort of 100 to 150 different subjects was used. In a later genetic analysis, genome-wide SNP genotypes for about three fifths of the roughly 670 donors were used, and that subset was treated as a discovery cohort. Rather than drawing on any new phenotypic data, the later analysis identified candidate immune exposures from TCR beta sequences and the way those sequences occurred across donors. Four to six DR-DQ haplotypes were handled as single units for association and clustering, since linkage in the cohort was strong. The study aimed to test whether signatures of past pathogen exposure could be identified by cataloging public T cell receptors. High-throughput TCR immunosequencing, statistical association of individual TCRs with disease status, and machine learning were combined to predict cytomegalovirus infection status. Class I and class II HLA loci were covered by the typing at four-digit resolution. Of the roughly 410 genotyped donors, less than 85% were placed in the genetic ancestry cluster associated with self-reported Caucasian donors. The number of typed donors differed by locus: roughly 629-640 for A, B, C, DRB1 and DQB1; roughly 510 for DQA1; 600 to 610 for DPA1; and roughly 490 for DPB1. Alongside the repertoire data, information on donor age, sex, ethnicity and CMV serostatus was compiled. Approximately 310 gigabases of sequencing data and around 87 million unique TCR sequences were included in an early release covering 550 to 650 HLA-typed donors. Using immunosequencing, the study profiled T cell repertoires from 500 to 800 subjects and related those repertoires to cytomegalovirus serostatus. In a later analysis, previously published TCR beta repertoires from 600 to 850 donors were re-analyzed and high-resolution HLA genotyping was added so that TCR occurrence patterns could be studied. Among roughly 400 genotyped donors of the cohort, an average of approximately 240,000 unique TCR beta nucleotide sequences were sequenced per donor, roughly 18% of them non-productive. Every discovery cohort repertoire had been produced on one sequencing platform.

The library was obtained by the immunoSEQ multiplex PCR assay. For the multiplex PCR, a mixture combining 60 forward primers for TCR Vbeta segments and 13 reverse primers for TCR Jbeta segments was used. The CDR3 region of rearranged TCR beta genes was amplified from genomic DNA by a multiplex PCR assay. On the Illumina HiSeq System, the amplified TCR beta libraries were sequenced as 87-base-pair reads. For the original study's pipeline: A later analysis tallied 80 million to 95 million unique TCR beta chains across the 666 repertoires, and around 10 million of those chains were shared by two or more donors. To remove PCR and sequencing errors, raw reads were error-corrected and collapsed into unique sequences using a nearest-neighbor algorithm that merged closely related sequences. V, D and J gene segments were assigned by aligning CDR3 sequences to IMGT reference sequences. Each retained sequence needed at least a six-nucleotide match to both a V gene segment and a J gene segment. A rearrangement counted as productive if the CDR3 had no stop codons and remained in frame with V and J, and every other rearrangement counted as non-productive. CDR3 was defined by IMGT convention, running from the second conserved V-encoded cysteine to the conserved J-encoded phenylalanine. The earlier analysis of about 570 of the donors excluded any sequence lacking an unambiguous match to a single V gene segment. An earlier analysis of 587 of the donors called V segments functional above 56.7% productive rearrangements and segregating when the between-donor standard deviation exceeded 5%. A statistical classification framework was built for diagnosing cytomegalovirus status from the catalog of TCR beta chain sequences. A later analysis assigned V and J genes by comparing TCR nucleotide sequences with IMGT/GENE-DB human TR gene sequences. Using the TCRdist pipeline, a later analysis assigned CDR3 sequences along with most-parsimonious VDJ recombination scenarios. In a later analysis, every TCR beta chain was defined by the combination of its CDR3 amino acid sequence and its V-gene family, and reads without a unique V-gene family were dropped. In a later analysis, nearly 600 highly shared, low-generation-probability nucleotide sequences were removed to address suspected cross-contamination and a sequencing artifact. A later analysis calculated a clonal expansion index for each public chain from normalized within-repertoire ranks of inferred template counts. A later analysis computed generation probabilities with a VDJ recombination model fitted to out-of-frame rearrangements, and checked the results against IGoR. In a later analysis, hypergeometric tests were used to score TCR-TCR, TCR-HLA and TCR-CMV co-occurrence, with a repertoire-size bias correction applied to TCR pairs. In a later analysis, false discovery rates were estimated by permuting HLA or CMV assignments 20 times. In a later analysis, co-occurring TCRs were grouped using DBSCAN, and TCRdist sequence similarity was added for clustering within HLA-allele-positive subsets. Co-occurrence clustering excluded repertoires with fewer than 30,000 or more than 120,000 public chains, plus five with anomalous nucleotide sharing. TCRdb limited this immuneACCESS table to in-frame rearrangements with V and J called. A share of clones is missing; checked studies link under half to unresolved V genes, and the rest is unexplained. The V and J calls and clone size are taken from that table; D and trimming were inferred from the DNA. The sample has some 83,000 clones on record. The ten largest account for 0.95% to 1.3% of the sample.

A remark on this clone: This receptor's antigen is unknown.

The germline V gene sets CDR1 to MNHEY and CDR2 to SVGAGI. V loses 6 bases at its end and J loses 4 bases; junction bases beyond the gene matches: 8. The CDR3 runs 14 residues from the cysteine to the phenylalanine. Only the CDR3 portion is preserved as DNA: 42 bases, with reading frame beginning at the first base. What the study reported, not specific to this receptor: When HLA alleles, especially DR and DQ, strongly co-occurred, TCR associations were difficult to assign to individual alleles. A cluster of highly shared sequence variants was judged likely to represent a technical artifact of the sequencing pipeline. The study listed approximately 160 TCR beta chains as associated with cytomegalovirus. An earlier analysis of approximately 530 of the donors showed that most TCR beta V segments appeared in productive rearrangements either about 90% or about 30% of the time, which broadly matched IMGT annotations. Linkage disequilibrium might explain the correlated functional status among segregating V segments, but an unknown experimental factor could not be excluded. Compared with the roughly 670-donor mean, donors in an Asian-associated ancestry cluster had fewer N-insertions in productive TCRs, according to a later genetic analysis. For the cohort, immune exposure information was limited to CMV serostatus. Approximately 18 rarely observed V segments, including chromosome 9 orphons, were excluded from the earlier analysis of approximately 600 of the donors because counts were too low. The authors suggested that the approach could potentially be extended to other disease states and immunological phenotypes. The cohort was sequenced for TCR beta chains only, and without alpha or paired-chain data the features that could be detected were limited. According to a later analysis, most CMV-associated TCR beta chains appeared to be HLA-restricted, and the HLA associations seemed to be driven largely by CMV exposure. A later analysis associated 15,000 to 20,000 TCR beta sequences with specific HLA alleles at a false discovery rate of 0.05. Most TCR sequences were seen in very few donors, while some public TCRs were found in many individuals. A further reported finding was that TCR beta sequences accurately predicted the HLA-A and HLA-B alleles for most subjects in the first cohort. The classifier was reported to diagnose cytomegalovirus status with high specificity and sensitivity in both the original cohort and the validation cohort. Some IMGT-functional V segments, including TRBV6-2 and TRBV6-3, could not be distinguished by the 87-base-pair reads and were therefore excluded. Sequencing depth was assumed to be roughly uniform across donors in the presence/absence analyses, though that assumption may not hold. According to a later analysis, TCR association rates differed among HLA loci, with DRB1 alleles showing the most associated TCRs and HLA-C alleles showing the fewest. A later analysis found that HLA-associated TCR beta chains were more clonally expanded and had lower generation probabilities than equally common non-associated chains. Several of the top co-occurrence clusters appeared to be linked to parvovirus B19, influenza, CMV and Epstein-Barr virus, according to a later analysis. In a later genetic analysis, a missense DCLRE1C variant was associated with V-gene and J-gene trimming of TCR beta chains, and the association was replicated in an independent cohort. A few of the identified cytomegalovirus-associated TCR beta chains were confirmed in vitro to be specific for cytomegalovirus antigens. Because HLA typing was unavailable for some donors at each locus, only the typed subset was used in association tests.

The cohort consisted of 666 healthy bone marrow donors. Cohort members were all nominally healthy when sampled, although unrecorded immune exposures were likely present. The donor was CMV seronegative and belonged to the group of under 400 seronegative cohort members. A peripheral blood sample was provided by each donor, and peripheral blood mononuclear cells were used for TCR beta sequencing. Genomic DNA was extracted from the blood cell samples with the Qiagen DNeasy Blood Extraction Kit. This chain is built from TRBV6-5 and TRBJ1-1, and 7 junction bases match TRBD1. Input material: PBMCs. This clonotype was sampled from a woman aged 25 to 45 in good health and CMV-seronegative. The CDR3 region has the sequence CASRGSNRGTEAFF. The DNA sequence follows: TGTGCCAGCAGGGGTAGTAACAGGGGCACTGAAGCTTTCTTT.